This T cell receptor (beta chain) was observed in a study of blood T cells in healthy people across ages. On the study more broadly: T cells yielded about one barcoded beta molecule per two cells through template switching. Study-level findings and limits: Using unsorted PBMCs precluded a conclusive naive versus antigen-experienced comparison.

Using a J-beta primer mix together with a sample-barcoded 5' primer, a second PCR was run for roughly 6 to 12 cycles. TCRdb redid the calling of the 5' RACE reads with MiXCR, one entry per CDR3 protein. The sample yields some 1,000,000 distinct CDR3 sequences, under 30% seen once. This clonotype was detected a few times. What it binds is not known. Trimming stripped 4 bases from V and 10 bases from J, with 8 bases between. The germline V gene encodes CDR1 SQVTM and CDR2 ANQGSEA. The CDR3 extends over 10 amino acids. The same sample was also used in a study of T cells of mothers and their children.

The sequence was obtained from a girl aged 2-10 years in good health. This sequence joins TRBV29-1 and TRBJ2-1, with D unclear. The material sequenced was blood. DNA of the CDR3: TGCAGCGTTGGGGCAGTCGAGCAGTTCTTC. Translated, it gives CSVGAVEQFF.